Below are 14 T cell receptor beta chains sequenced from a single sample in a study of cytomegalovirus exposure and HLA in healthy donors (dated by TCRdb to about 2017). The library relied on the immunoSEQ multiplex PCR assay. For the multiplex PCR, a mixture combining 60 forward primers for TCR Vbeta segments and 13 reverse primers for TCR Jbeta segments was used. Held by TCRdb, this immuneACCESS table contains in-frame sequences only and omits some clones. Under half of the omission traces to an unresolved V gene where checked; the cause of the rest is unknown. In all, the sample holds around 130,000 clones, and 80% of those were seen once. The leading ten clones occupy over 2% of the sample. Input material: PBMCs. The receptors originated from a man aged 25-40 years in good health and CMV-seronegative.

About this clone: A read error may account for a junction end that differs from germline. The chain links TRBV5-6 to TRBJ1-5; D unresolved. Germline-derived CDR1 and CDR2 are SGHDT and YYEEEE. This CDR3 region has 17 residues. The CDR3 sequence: CASSLAHRGNSNQPQNF. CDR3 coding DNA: TGTGCCAGCAGCTTGGCCCATCGCGGGAATAGCAATCAGCCCCAGAATTTT.

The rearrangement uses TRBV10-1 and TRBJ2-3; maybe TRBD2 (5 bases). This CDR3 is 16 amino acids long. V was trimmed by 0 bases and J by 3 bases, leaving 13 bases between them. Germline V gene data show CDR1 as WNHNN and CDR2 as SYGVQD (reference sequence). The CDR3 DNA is TGCGCCAGCAGTGAGTCCTGGGAGCCGCAGACAGATACGCAGTATTTT. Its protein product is CASSESWEPQTDTQYF.

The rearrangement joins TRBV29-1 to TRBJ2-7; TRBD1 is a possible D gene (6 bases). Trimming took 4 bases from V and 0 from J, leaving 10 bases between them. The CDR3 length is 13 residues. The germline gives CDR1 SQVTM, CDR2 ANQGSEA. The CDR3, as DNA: TGCAGCGTTGGACAGGTGGGCTCCTACGAGCAGTACTTC. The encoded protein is CSVGQVGSYEQYF.

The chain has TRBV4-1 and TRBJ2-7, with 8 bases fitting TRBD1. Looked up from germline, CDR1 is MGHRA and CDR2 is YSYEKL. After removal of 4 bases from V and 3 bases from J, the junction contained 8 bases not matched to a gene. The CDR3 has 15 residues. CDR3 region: CASSPRTGSNYEQYF. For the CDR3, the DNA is TGCGCCAGCAGCCCCCGGACAGGGTCTAACTACGAGCAGTACTTC.

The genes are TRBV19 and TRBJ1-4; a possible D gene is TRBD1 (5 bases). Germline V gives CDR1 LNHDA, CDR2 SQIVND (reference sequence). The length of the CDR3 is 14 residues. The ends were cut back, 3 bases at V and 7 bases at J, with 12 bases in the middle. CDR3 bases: TGTGCCAGTAGTATTTCTGGAGGGACTGAAAAACTGTTTTTT. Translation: CASSISGGTEKLFF.

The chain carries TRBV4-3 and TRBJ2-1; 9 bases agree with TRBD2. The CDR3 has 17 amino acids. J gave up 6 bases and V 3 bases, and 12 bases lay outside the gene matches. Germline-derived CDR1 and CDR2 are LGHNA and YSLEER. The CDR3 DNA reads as TGCGCCAGCAGCCATGATCGGCGGGAGGGCCCTTTCAATGAGCAGTTCTTC. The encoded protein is CASSHDRREGPFNEQFF.

The CDR3 sequence is CASSPLPGQGTDTQYF. The CDR3 DNA reads TGTGCCAGCAGCCCCCTCCCGGGACAGGGCACAGATACGCAGTATTTT. The J gene is TRBJ2-3, the V gene TRBV14; 8 bases match TRBD1. Germline assignment: CDR1 SGHDN and CDR2 FVKESK. The J segment lost 1 base and the V segment lost 4 bases, leaving 7 bases of the junction unmatched. This CDR3 region has 16 residues.

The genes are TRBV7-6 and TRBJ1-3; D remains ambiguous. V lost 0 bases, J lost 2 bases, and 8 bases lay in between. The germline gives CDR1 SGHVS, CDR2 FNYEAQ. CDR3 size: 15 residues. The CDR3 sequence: CASSLARGTGNTIYF. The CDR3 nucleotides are TGTGCCAGCAGCTTAGCGCGCGGGACTGGAAACACCATATATTTT.

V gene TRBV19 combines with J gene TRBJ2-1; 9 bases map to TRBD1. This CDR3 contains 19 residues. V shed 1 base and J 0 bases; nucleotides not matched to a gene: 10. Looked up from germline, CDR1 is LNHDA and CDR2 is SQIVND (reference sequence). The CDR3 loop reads CASSIGSGQGTSSYNEQFF. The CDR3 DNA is TGTGCCAGTAGTATAGGTTCGGGACAGGGAACCAGCTCCTACAATGAGCAGTTCTTC.

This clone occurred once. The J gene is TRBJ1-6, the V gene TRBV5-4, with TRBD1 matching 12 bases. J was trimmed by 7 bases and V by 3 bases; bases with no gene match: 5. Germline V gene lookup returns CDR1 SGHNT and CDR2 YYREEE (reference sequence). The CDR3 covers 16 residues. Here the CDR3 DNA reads TGTGCCAGCAGCTCTGGGACAGGGGGCAGGAATTCACCCCTCCACTTT. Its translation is CASSSGTGGRNSPLHF.

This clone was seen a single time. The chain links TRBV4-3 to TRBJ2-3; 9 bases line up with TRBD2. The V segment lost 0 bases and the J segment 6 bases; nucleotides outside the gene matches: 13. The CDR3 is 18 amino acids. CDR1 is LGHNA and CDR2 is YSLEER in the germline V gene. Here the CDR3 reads CASSQDLASGIGFDTQYF. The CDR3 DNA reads TGCGCCAGCAGCCAAGATCTGGCTAGCGGGATTGGATTTGATACGCAGTATTTT.

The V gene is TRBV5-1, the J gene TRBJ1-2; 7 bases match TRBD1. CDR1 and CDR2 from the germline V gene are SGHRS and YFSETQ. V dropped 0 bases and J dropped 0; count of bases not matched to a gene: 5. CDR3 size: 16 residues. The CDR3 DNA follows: TGCGCCAGCAGCTTGGACAGACAGGGACCTAACTATGGCTACACCTTC. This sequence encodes CASSLDRQGPNYGYTF.

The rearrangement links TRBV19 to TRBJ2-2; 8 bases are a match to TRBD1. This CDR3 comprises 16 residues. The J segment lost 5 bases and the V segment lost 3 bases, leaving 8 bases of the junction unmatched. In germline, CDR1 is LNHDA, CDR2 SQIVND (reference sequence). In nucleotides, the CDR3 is TGTGCCAGTAGTATGCGCAGGGGGCTCGGAACCGGGGAGCTGTTTTTT. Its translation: CASSMRRGLGTGELFF.

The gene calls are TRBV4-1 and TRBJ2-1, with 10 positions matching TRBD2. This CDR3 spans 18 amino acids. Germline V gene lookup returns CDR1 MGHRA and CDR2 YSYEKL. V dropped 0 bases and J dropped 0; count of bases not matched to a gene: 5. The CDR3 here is CASSQESSSGSSYNEQFF. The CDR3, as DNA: TGCGCCAGCAGCCAAGAATCCTCTAGCGGGAGCTCCTACAATGAGCAGTTCTTC.